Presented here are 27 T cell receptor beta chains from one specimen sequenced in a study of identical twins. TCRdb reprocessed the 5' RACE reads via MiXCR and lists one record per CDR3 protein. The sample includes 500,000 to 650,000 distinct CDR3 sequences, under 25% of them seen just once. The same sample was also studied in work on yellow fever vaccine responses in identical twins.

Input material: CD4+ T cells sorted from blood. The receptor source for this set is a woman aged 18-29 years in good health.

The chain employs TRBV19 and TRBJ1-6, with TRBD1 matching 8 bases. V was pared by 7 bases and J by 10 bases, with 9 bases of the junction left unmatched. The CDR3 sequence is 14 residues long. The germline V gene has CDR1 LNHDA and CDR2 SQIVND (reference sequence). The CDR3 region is CASTVDRDVSPLHF. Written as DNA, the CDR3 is TGTGCCAGTACCGTGGACAGGGACGTGTCACCCCTCCACTTT.

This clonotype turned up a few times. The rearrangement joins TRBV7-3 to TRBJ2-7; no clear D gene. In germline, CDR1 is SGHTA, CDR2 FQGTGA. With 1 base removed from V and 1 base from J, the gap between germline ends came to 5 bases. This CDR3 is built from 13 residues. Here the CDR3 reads CASSLMESYEQYF. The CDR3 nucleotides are TGTGCCAGCAGCTTAATGGAGTCCTACGAGCAGTACTTC.

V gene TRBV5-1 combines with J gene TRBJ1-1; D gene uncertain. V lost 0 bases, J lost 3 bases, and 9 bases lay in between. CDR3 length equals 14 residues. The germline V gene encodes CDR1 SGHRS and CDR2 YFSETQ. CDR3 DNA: TGCGCCAGCAGCTTGGATGGGCGGGACACTGAAGCTTTCTTT. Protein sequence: CASSLDGRDTEAFF.

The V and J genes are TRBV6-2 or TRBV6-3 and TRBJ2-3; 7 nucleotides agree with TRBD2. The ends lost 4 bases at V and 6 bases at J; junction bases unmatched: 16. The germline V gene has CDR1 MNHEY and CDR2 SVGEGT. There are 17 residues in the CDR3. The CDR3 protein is CASSFDWSGVVADTQYF. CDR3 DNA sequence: TGTGCCAGCAGTTTTGACTGGAGCGGGGTTGTGGCGGATACGCAGTATTTT.

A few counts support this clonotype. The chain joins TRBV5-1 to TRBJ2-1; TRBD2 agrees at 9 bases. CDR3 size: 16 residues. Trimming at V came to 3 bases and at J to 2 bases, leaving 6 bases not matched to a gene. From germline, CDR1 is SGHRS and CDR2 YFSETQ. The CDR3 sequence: CASSSRTSATYNEQFF. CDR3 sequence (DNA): TGCGCCAGCAGCTCGAGGACTAGCGCGACCTACAATGAGCAGTTCTTC.

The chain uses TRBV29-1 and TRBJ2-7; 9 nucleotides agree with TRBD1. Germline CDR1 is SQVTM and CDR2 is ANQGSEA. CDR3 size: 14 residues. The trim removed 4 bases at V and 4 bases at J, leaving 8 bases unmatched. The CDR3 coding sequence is TGCAGCGTTGCTACCGGGACAGGGAGATACGAGCAGTACTTC. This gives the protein CSVATGTGRYEQYF.

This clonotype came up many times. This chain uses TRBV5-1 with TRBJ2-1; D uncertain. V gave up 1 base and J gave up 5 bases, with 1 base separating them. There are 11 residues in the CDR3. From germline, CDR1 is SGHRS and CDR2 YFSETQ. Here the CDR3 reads CASSLNNEQFF. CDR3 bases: TGCGCCAGCAGCTTGAACAATGAGCAGTTCTTC.

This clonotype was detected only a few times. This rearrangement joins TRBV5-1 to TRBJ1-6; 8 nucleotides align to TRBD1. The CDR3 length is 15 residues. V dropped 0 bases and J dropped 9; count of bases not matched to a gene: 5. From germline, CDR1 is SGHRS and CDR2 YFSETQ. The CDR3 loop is CASSLDGQGGSPLHF. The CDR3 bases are TGCGCCAGCAGCTTGGATGGACAGGGCGGTTCACCCCTCCACTTT.

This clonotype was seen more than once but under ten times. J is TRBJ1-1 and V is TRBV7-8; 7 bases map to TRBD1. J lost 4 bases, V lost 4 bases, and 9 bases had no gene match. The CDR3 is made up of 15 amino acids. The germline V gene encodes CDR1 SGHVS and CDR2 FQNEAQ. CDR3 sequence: CASSSGQFSPTEAFF. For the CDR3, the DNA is TGTGCCAGCAGCTCGGGACAGTTTAGCCCCACTGAAGCTTTCTTT.

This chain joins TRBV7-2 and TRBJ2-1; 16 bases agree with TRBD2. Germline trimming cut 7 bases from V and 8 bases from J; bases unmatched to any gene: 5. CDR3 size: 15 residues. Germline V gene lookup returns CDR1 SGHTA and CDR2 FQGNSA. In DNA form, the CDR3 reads TGTGCCAGCACCAAGGGACTAGCGGGAGGGTATGAGCAGTTCTTC. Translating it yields CASTKGLAGGYEQFF. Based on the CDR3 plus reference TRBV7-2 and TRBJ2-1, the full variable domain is GAGVSQSPSNKVTEKGKDVELRCDPISGHTALYWYRQSLGQGLEFLIYFQGNSAPDKSGLPSDRFSAERTGGSVSTLTIQRTQQEDSAVYLCASTKGLAGGYEQFFGPGTRLTVL.

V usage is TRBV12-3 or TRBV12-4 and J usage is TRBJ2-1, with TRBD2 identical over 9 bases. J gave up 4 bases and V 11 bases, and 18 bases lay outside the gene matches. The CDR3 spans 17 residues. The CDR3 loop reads CAGAVGGISGGYNEQFF. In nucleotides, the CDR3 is TGTGCCGGGGCGGTGGGGGGAATTAGCGGGGGATACAATGAGCAGTTCTTC.

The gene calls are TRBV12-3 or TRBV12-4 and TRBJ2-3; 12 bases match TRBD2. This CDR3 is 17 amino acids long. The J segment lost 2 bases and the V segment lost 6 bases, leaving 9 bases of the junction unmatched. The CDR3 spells CASRQGLAGFYTDTQYF. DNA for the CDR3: TGTGCCAGCAGACAAGGACTAGCGGGATTCTACACAGATACGCAGTATTTT.

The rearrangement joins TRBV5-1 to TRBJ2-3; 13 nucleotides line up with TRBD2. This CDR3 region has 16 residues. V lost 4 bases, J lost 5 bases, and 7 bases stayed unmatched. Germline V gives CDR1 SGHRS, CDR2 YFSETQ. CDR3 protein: CASSQTSGRALDTQYF. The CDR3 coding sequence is TGCGCCAGCAGCCAAACTAGCGGGAGGGCTCTAGATACGCAGTATTTT.

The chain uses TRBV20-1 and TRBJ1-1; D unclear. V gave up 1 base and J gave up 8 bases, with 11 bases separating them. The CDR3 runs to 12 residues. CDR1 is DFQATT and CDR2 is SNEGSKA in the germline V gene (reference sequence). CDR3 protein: CSARASGSEAFF. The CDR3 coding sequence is TGCAGTGCTAGAGCAAGCGGCAGCGAAGCTTTCTTT.

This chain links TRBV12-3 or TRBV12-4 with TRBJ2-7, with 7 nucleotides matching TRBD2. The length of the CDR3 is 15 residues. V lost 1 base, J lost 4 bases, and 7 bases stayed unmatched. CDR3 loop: CASSLGAGAGYEQYF. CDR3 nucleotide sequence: TGTGCCAGCAGTTTAGGCGCGGGAGCGGGGTACGAGCAGTACTTC.

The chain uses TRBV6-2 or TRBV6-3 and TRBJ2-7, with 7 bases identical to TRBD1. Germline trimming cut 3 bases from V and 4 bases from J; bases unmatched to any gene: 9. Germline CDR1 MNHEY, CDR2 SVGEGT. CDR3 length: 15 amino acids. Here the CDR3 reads CASSYDPGGTYEQYV. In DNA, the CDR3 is TGTGCCAGCAGTTATGACCCAGGGGGTACTTACGAGCAGTACGTC.

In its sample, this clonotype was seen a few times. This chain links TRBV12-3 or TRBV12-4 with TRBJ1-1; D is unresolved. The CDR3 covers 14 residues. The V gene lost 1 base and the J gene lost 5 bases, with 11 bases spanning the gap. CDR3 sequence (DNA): TGTGCCAGCAGTTTAGACGACGAAATTACTGAAGCTTTCTTT. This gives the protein CASSLDDEITEAFF.

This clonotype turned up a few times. CDR3 protein: CATSDPRGTEKLFF. The CDR3 DNA reads TGTGCCACCAGTGACCCTAGAGGGACGGAAAAACTGTTTTTT. The chain couples TRBV24-1 to TRBJ1-4; D might be TRBD1 (5 bases). The CDR3 covers 14 residues. The germline V gene encodes CDR1 KGHDR and CDR2 SFDVKD. Trimming took off 4 bases at V and 8 bases at J, with 13 bases between the two ends.

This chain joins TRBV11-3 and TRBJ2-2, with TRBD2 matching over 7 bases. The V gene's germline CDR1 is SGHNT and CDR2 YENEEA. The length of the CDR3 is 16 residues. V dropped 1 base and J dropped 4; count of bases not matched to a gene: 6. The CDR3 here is CASSLGDYTITGELFF. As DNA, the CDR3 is TGTGCCAGCAGCTTAGGGGACTACACAATCACCGGGGAGCTGTTTTTT.

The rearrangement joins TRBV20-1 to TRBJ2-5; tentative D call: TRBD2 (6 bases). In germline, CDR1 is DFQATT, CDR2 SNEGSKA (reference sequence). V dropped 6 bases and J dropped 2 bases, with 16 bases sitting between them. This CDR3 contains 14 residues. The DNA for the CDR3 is TGCAGTGCAAACCTTCTAGCGAGTCAAGAGACCCAGTACTTC. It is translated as CSANLLASQETQYF.

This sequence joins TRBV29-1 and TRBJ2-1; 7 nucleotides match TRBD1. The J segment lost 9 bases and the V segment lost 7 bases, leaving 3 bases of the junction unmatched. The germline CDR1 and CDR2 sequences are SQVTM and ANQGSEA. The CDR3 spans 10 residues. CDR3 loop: CSETGAEQFF. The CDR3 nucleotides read TGCAGCGAAACAGGGGCTGAGCAGTTCTTC.

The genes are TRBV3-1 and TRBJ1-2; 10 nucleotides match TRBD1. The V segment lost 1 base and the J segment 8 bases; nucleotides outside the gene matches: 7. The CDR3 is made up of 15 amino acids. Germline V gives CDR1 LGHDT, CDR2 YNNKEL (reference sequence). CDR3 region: CASSQGQGAPGGYTF. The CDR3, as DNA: TGTGCCAGCAGCCAAGGACAGGGGGCCCCCGGCGGCTACACCTTC.

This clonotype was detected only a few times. CDR3 coding DNA: TGTGCCAGCAGTGTTACGACTAGCGGGAAGACTCAGCGGTACGAGCAGTACTTC. This gives the protein CASSVTTSGKTQRYEQYF. This chain joins TRBV2 and TRBJ2-7; TRBD2 matches at 11 bases. The V gene end was trimmed by 4 bases and the J gene end by 4 bases; junction bases not matched to a gene: 15. CDR1 SNHLY and CDR2 FYNNEI come from the germline V gene. The CDR3 consists of 18 residues.

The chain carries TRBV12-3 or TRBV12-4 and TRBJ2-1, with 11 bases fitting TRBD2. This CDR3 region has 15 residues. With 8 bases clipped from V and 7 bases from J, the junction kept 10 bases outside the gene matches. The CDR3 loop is CASRLIAGGLNEQFF. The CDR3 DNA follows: TGTGCCAGCCGACTGATAGCGGGAGGGCTGAATGAGCAGTTCTTC.

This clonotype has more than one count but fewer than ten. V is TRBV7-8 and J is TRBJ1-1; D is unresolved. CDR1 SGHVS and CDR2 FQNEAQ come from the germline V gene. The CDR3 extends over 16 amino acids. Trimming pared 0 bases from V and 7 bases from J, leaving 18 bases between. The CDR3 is CASSLALYAARIEAFF. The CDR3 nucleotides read TGTGCCAGCAGCTTAGCGCTTTATGCAGCGCGGATTGAAGCTTTCTTT. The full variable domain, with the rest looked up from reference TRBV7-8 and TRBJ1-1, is GAGVSQSPRYKVAKRGQDVALRCDPISGHVSLFWYQQALGQGPEFLTYFQNEAQLDKSGLPSDRFFAERPEGSVSTLKIQRTQQEDSAVYLCASSLALYAARIEAFFGQGTRLTVV.

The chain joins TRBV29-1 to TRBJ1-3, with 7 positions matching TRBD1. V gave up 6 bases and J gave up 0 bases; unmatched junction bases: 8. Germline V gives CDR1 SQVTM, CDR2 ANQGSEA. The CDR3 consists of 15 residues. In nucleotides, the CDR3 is TGCAGCGTGAAGGGACCAGGGGGCTCTGGAAACACCATATATTTT. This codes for CSVKGPGGSGNTIYF.

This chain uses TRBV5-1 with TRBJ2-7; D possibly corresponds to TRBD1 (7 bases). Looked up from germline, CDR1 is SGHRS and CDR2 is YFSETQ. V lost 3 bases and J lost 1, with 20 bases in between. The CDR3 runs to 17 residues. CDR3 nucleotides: TGCGCCAGCAGCTCCCAGGGGGTACGGGGGAGATCCTACGAGCAGTACTTC. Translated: CASSSQGVRGRSYEQYF.